Shown below are 26 T cell receptor beta chains from a single sample sequenced in a study of blood T cell repertoires in COVID-19. Measured with immunoSEQ multiplex PCR; TCRdb has only the in-frame clones, and not every one. The table lists roughly 15,000 clones, 86% of them singletons. The sequenced sample was peripheral blood. The receptor set was obtained from a human donor in a cohort sampled during active COVID-19.

This chain uses TRBV6-5 with TRBJ1-1; unclear D gene. Trimming pared 0 bases from V and 4 bases from J, leaving 6 bases between. Germline values: CDR1 MNHEY, CDR2 SVGAGI. The CDR3 spans 13 residues. CDR3 loop: CASSYSVSTEAFF. The CDR3 nucleotides read TGTGCCAGCAGTTACTCCGTTTCCACTGAAGCTTTCTTT.

The chain carries TRBV4-2 and TRBJ2-7; 9 bases agree with TRBD1. Germline CDR1 LGHNA, CDR2 YNFKEQ. V lost 1 base and J lost 4; bases outside the gene matches: 5. This CDR3 has 15 residues. CDR3 residues: CASSQAPGQGYEQYF. The CDR3, as DNA: TGTGCCAGCAGCCAAGCCCCTGGACAGGGGTACGAGCAGTACTTC.

This rearrangement joins TRBV10-2 to TRBJ2-7; 8 bases map to TRBD2. Germline V gene data show CDR1 as WSHSY and CDR2 as SAAADI. J lost 4 bases, V lost 5 bases, and 7 bases had no gene match. The CDR3 has 14 amino acids. This CDR3 is CASSYNGGAYEQYF. The CDR3 DNA follows: TGCGCCAGCAGTTATAACGGGGGGGCGTACGAGCAGTACTTC.

This clone was observed a single time. The V and J genes are TRBV7-9 and TRBJ2-1, with D perhaps TRBD2 (5 bases). The CDR3 is 18 amino acids. Trimming pared 0 bases from V and 7 bases from J, leaving 22 bases between. Germline V lookup: CDR1 SEHNR, CDR2 FQNEAQ (reference sequence). The CDR3 is CASSLAHGGPGFVNEQFF. The CDR3 DNA sequence: TGTGCCAGCAGCTTAGCCCACGGCGGTCCGGGGTTTGTAAATGAGCAGTTCTTC.

The chain recombines TRBV4-1 with TRBJ1-5; 10 bases fit TRBD1. Germline V gives CDR1 MGHRA, CDR2 YSYEKL. The trim removed 0 bases at V and 6 bases at J, leaving 5 bases unmatched. The CDR3 sequence is 16 residues long. CDR3 sequence: CASSQEDRGFLQPQHF. The CDR3, as DNA: TGCGCCAGCAGCCAAGAGGACAGGGGGTTTCTTCAGCCCCAGCATTTT.

This clone was seen once. This chain connects TRBV2 to TRBJ2-1, with TRBD1 as a possible D gene (5 bases). Per germline, CDR1 SNHLY and CDR2 FYNNEI. The ends were cut back, 5 bases at V and 7 bases at J, with 21 bases in the middle. There are 16 residues in the CDR3. The chain's CDR3 is CASSPTRVAGRNEQFF. CDR3 coding DNA: TGTGCCAGCAGTCCAACCCGGGTCGCAGGGCGGAATGAGCAGTTCTTC.

This chain uses TRBV2 with TRBJ1-2; D possibly corresponds to TRBD1 (6 bases). The CDR3 has 15 amino acids. With 2 bases removed from V and 2 bases from J, the gap between germline ends came to 12 bases. Germline V gives CDR1 SNHLY, CDR2 FYNNEI. In DNA, the CDR3 is TGTGCCAGCAGTGAATCCTTCGGGACAAACTATGGCTACACCTTC. Its translation is CASSESFGTNYGYTF.

The chain links TRBV3-1 (or the pseudogene TRBV3-2) to TRBJ2-7; D unresolved. The CDR3 is 14 residues long. Germline CDR1 LGHDT, CDR2 YNNKEL (reference sequence). Trimming took off 0 bases at V and 1 base at J, with 7 bases between the two ends. The CDR3 DNA reads as TGTGCCAGCAGCCAAGACCGACATTCCTACGAGCAGTACTTC. Its translation is CASSQDRHSYEQYF.

The chain recombines TRBV7-3 with TRBJ2-2; D is ambiguous. The CDR3 loop spans 14 amino acids. Trimming shortened V by 2 bases and J by 1 base, and 5 bases separated the two germline ends. CDR1 SGHTA and CDR2 FQGTGA come from the germline V gene. CDR3 bases: TGTGCCAGCAGCTTATCAGGGAACACCGGGGAGCTGTTTTTT. Its protein is CASSLSGNTGELFF.

The chain couples TRBV2 to TRBJ1-5, with D hard to call. The CDR3 extends over 14 amino acids. In germline, CDR1 is SNHLY, CDR2 FYNNEI. V lost 4 bases and J lost 2, with 9 bases in between. CDR3: CASSVERGNQPQHF. In nucleotides, the CDR3 is TGTGCCAGCAGTGTCGAGAGAGGCAATCAGCCCCAGCATTTT.

V usage is TRBV5-4 and J usage is TRBJ2-7; 10 nucleotides line up with TRBD2. This CDR3 region has 14 residues. With 0 bases clipped from V and 6 bases from J, the junction kept 3 bases outside the gene matches. The germline CDR1 and CDR2 sequences are SGHNT and YYREEE (reference sequence). CDR3 sequence: CASSLERGGREQYF. CDR3 nucleotide sequence: TGTGCCAGCAGCTTGGAGCGGGGGGGCCGCGAGCAGTACTTC.

The rearrangement links TRBV5-1 to TRBJ2-1; 9 bases match TRBD2. The CDR3 contains 15 residues. Germline CDR1 reads SGHRS; CDR2 reads YFSETQ. The junction had 8 bases not matched to a gene; V was cut back by 4 bases and J by 6 bases. CDR3 sequence: CASSLPGTSSNEQFF. DNA for the CDR3: TGCGCCAGCAGCCTCCCCGGGACTAGCTCCAATGAGCAGTTCTTC.

The chain links TRBV15 to TRBJ1-1; no firm D call. V lost 0 bases to trimming and J lost 7 bases, with 9 bases between them. The CDR3 has 13 residues. The germline V gene encodes CDR1 LNHNV and CDR2 YYDKDF (reference sequence). The CDR3 region has the DNA TGTGCCACCAGCAGAGATCCCACCGGTGAAGCTTTCTTT. This sequence encodes CATSRDPTGEAFF.

The chain couples TRBV19 to TRBJ2-3, with a possible D match to TRBD2 (6 bases). Germline lookup yields CDR1 LNHDA and CDR2 SQIVND (reference sequence). The CDR3 covers 14 residues. V was trimmed by 5 bases and J by 2 bases, leaving 11 bases between them. The CDR3 reads CASSRVADTDTQYF. In nucleotides, the CDR3 is TGTGCCAGTAGTCGGGTAGCGGACACAGATACGCAGTATTTT.

The V gene is TRBV6-5, the J gene TRBJ2-3; a weak D match, TRBD2 (6 bases). The CDR3 covers 15 residues. Germline-derived CDR1 and CDR2 are MNHEY and SVGAGI. V was clipped by 1 base and J by 4 bases, with 12 bases between them. In DNA, the CDR3 is TGTGCCAGCAGTTACTTGCCGGGGGACGCAGATACGCAGTATTTT. Encoded protein: CASSYLPGDADTQYF.

The chain links TRBV18 to TRBJ2-3, with unresolved D. This CDR3 spans 15 amino acids. The ends were cut back, 3 bases at V and 1 base at J, with 11 bases in the middle. The germline V gene encodes CDR1 KGHSH and CDR2 LQKENI. CDR3 amino acids: CASSPPTTRTDTQYF. Here the CDR3 DNA reads TGTGCCAGCTCACCTCCGACAACGCGCACAGATACGCAGTATTTT.

The chain joins TRBV10-3 to TRBJ1-1; no reliable D call. Deletions cut 1 base from V and 0 bases from J, with 6 bases between. CDR1 is ENHRY, CDR2 SYGVKD, per germline. The CDR3 contains 14 residues. The CDR3 coding sequence is TGTGCCATCAGTGAGTACCACATGAACACTGAAGCTTTCTTT. Its translation: CAISEYHMNTEAFF.

This clone appeared a single time. The chain links TRBV5-1 to TRBJ1-2; weak D call: TRBD1 (6 bases). The CDR3 consists of 13 residues. CDR1 is SGHRS and CDR2 is YFSETQ in the germline V gene. Trimming left V 4 bases short and J 2 bases short, with 9 bases between. In DNA, the CDR3 is TGCGCCAGCAGCGTTGGACAGAACTATGGCTACACCTTC. It yields the protein CASSVGQNYGYTF.

The rearrangement uses TRBV4-1 and TRBJ1-2; no clear D gene. Germline CDR1 MGHRA, CDR2 YSYEKL. The CDR3 is 14 residues long. The V gene lost 0 bases and the J gene lost 5 bases, with 10 bases spanning the gap. CDR3 bases: TGCGCCAGCAGCCAAGAAGTAAGGAGATATGGCTACACCTTC. Amino acids: CASSQEVRRYGYTF.

This clone was observed a handful of times. The same CDR3 is also encoded by other DNA sequences in this sample. The rearrangement links TRBV27 to TRBJ1-5, with a tentative D call TRBD1 (5 bases). CDR3 length equals 14 residues. Trimming pared 5 bases from V and 1 base from J, leaving 9 bases between. Germline V CDR1 and CDR2: MNHEY, SMNVEV (reference sequence). CDR3 loop: CASSPDSSNQPQHF. In DNA, the CDR3 is TGTGCCAGCAGTCCAGACAGCAGCAATCAGCCCCAGCATTTT.

The chain recombines TRBV4-2 with TRBJ2-2; TRBD2 matches at 7 bases. Germline V gene data show CDR1 as LGHNA and CDR2 as YNFKEQ. The J segment lost 2 bases and the V segment lost 8 bases, leaving 8 bases of the junction unmatched. This CDR3 has 15 residues. The CDR3 region has the DNA TGTGCCAGCGGATGGAGCGGGGAAAACACCGGGGAGCTGTTTTTT. Translation: CASGWSGENTGELFF.

The chain couples TRBV4-1 to TRBJ2-1; 7 nucleotides match TRBD1. Germline V gene sequence: CDR1 MGHRA, CDR2 YSYEKL. J was trimmed by 3 bases and V by 4 bases; bases with no gene match: 6. This CDR3 is built from 15 residues. CDR3 loop: CASSLRDSFYNEQFF. CDR3 nucleotide sequence: TGCGCCAGCAGCCTCCGGGACAGCTTCTACAATGAGCAGTTCTTC.

The chain couples TRBV4-3 to TRBJ1-1; 9 nucleotides line up with TRBD1. The CDR3 runs to 19 residues. After removal of 0 bases from V and 5 bases from J, the junction contained 16 bases not matched to a gene. Looked up from germline, CDR1 is LGHNA and CDR2 is YSLEER. The chain's CDR3 is CASSQDGGTGGGEETEAFF. The CDR3 region has the DNA TGCGCCAGCAGCCAAGATGGGGGAACAGGGGGCGGTGAGGAGACTGAAGCTTTCTTT.

This clone was counted a single time. V and J are TRBV7-2 and TRBJ1-2; the D gene is possibly TRBD1 (5 bases). Trimming pared 4 bases from V and 8 bases from J, leaving 14 bases between. This CDR3 region has 13 residues. Germline assignment: CDR1 SGHTA and CDR2 FQGNSA. CDR3 nucleotides: TGTGCCAGCAGCTCCGGGACTACTGGGGGCTACACCTTC. It specifies CASSSGTTGGYTF. Together with reference TRBV7-2 and TRBJ1-2, the CDR3 gives the full variable domain: GAGVSQSPSNKVTEKGKDVELRCDPISGHTALYWYRQSLGQGLEFLIYFQGNSAPDKSGLPSDRFSAERTGGSVSTLTIQRTQQEDSAVYLCASSSGTTGGYTFGSGTRLTVV.

The rearrangement uses TRBV30 and TRBJ1-2, with D possibly TRBD1 on 5 matching bases. Trimming shortened V by 3 bases and J by 7 bases, and 12 bases separated the two germline ends. Germline V gene sequence: CDR1 GTSNPN, CDR2 SVGIG (reference sequence). The CDR3 spans 12 residues. The CDR3 reads CAWRTRGLGYTF. As DNA, the CDR3 is TGTGCCTGGAGGACCCGGGGACTTGGCTACACCTTC.

This clone was seen once. This chain joins TRBV20-1 and TRBJ2-5; no firm D call. The V end was cut by 5 bases, the J end by 3 bases, with 7 bases between. Germline values: CDR1 DFQATT, CDR2 SNEGSKA (reference sequence). The CDR3 covers 11 residues. CDR3: CSAEVKETQYF. The CDR3 nucleotides read TGCAGTGCTGAGGTTAAAGAGACCCAGTACTTC.